This T cell receptor (beta chain) was found in a study of blood T cells in healthy people across ages. A second about 6 to 12 cycle PCR used barcoded and J-beta primers. TCRdb recomputed calls from the 5' RACE reads with MiXCR, one row per CDR3 protein. The sample contains about 930,000 distinct CDR3 sequences, around 29% of which appear only once. The CDR3 has 17 residues. The germline V gene encodes CDR1 SGDLS and CDR2 YYNGEE. The trim removed 2 bases at V and 3 bases at J, leaving 9 bases unmatched. On this clonotype: Its antigen is unidentified.

The study's findings and limits: It was held that the diversity estimates obtained from one million T cells were underestimates.

These data also formed part of another study, on T cells of mothers and their children. That report adds: A few mothers and their six children, all healthy Caucasians, donated. Barcodes and 2-4 random nucleotides were added by M1S in the second PCR.

V and J are TRBV9 and TRBJ2-2; 8 bases map to TRBD1. The specimen was blood. The receptor was derived from a woman between 35 and 50 years old in good health. This CDR3 is CASSVGTGTGHTGELFF. The DNA for the CDR3 is TGTGCCAGCAGCGTGGGAACGGGGACAGGACACACCGGGGAGCTGTTTTTT.